The rows below give T cell receptor beta chains drawn from one sample of a study of PD-L1 blockade in urothelial cancer. The protocol was immunoSEQ multiplex PCR, while the TCRdb copy is restricted to in-frame clones and leaves out a portion. The table includes about 36,000 clones, around 84% detected once. The sequences come from PBMCs, collected around atezolizumab (anti-PD-L1) treatment. Receptors were obtained from a man aged 35-49 years with urothelial cancer. CDR3s include the opening cysteine and the closing phenylalanine or tryptophan. Fields, in order: J gene, V gene, D gene, clone size, CDR3 DNA, CDR3 protein. D genes are given only for firm matches. The size of a clone is reported for some rows only, either as once, few or many, or as a class for expanded clones.

J: TRBJ1-2
V: TRBV4-3
D: TRBD1
size: few
DNA: TGCGCCAGCAGCCAAGAAGTTCAGGGGGCCTATGGCTACACCTTC
CDR3: CASSQEVQGAYGYTF

J: TRBJ1-2
V: TRBV29-1
D: TRBD1
size: NA
DNA: TGCAGCGTTGTCCCGGGACAGCTTCGGCGAGGTGGCTACACCTTC
CDR3: CSVVPGQLRRGGYTF

J: TRBJ2-3
V: TRBV18
D: TRBD2
size: NA
DNA: TGTGCCAGCTCACCAGGGCTAGCGGGAGAAGCCACAGATACGCAGTATTTT
CDR3: CASSPGLAGEATDTQYF

J: TRBJ2-3
V: TRBV19
D: NA
size: NA
DNA: TGTGCCAGTAGTATAGGCTTAGAAAAAGATACGCAGTATTTT
CDR3: CASSIGLEKDTQYF

J: TRBJ2-5
V: TRBV4-1
D: TRBD2
size: NA
DNA: TGCGCCAGCAGCCAAGCCCTCGGGACTAGCGGCCAAGAGACCCAGTACTTC
CDR3: CASSQALGTSGQETQYF

J: TRBJ2-7
V: TRBV6-6
D: NA
size: NA
DNA: TGTGCCAGCAGTTTCGAAAGGACAGACGCTTCCTACGAGCAGTACTTC
CDR3: CASSFERTDASYEQYF

J: TRBJ2-1
V: TRBV25-1
D: TRBD2
size: NA
DNA: TGTGCCAGCAGATTCGGGGGGGGGTATGAGCAGTTCTTC
CDR3: CASRFGGGYEQFF

J: TRBJ2-5
V: TRBV19
D: NA
size: NA
DNA: TGTGCCAGTAGTGCGTCCCGGGACAAAGGGGAGACCCAGTACTTC
CDR3: CASSASRDKGETQYF

J: TRBJ2-1
V: TRBV27
D: NA
size: NA
DNA: TGTGCCAGCAGCGCCCTTGGAGTATACAATGAGCAGTTCTTC
CDR3: CASSALGVYNEQFF

J: TRBJ1-1
V: TRBV7-2
D: TRBD1
size: NA
DNA: TGTGCCAGCAGCTTAGCGACAGGGACCACTGAAGCTTTCTTT
CDR3: CASSLATGTTEAFF

J: TRBJ2-1
V: TRBV15
D: TRBD2
size: NA
DNA: TGTGCCACCAGAGGGGAGGGCTCCTACAATGAGCAGTTCTTC
CDR3: CATRGEGSYNEQFF

J: TRBJ1-1
V: TRBV29-1
D: TRBD1
size: NA
DNA: TGCAGCGTTCTACAGGGGGCGAGGACTGAAGCTTTCTTT
CDR3: CSVLQGARTEAFF

J: TRBJ1-2
V: TRBV6-1
D: NA
size: NA
DNA: TGTGCCAGCAGTCCCAGGGGCTATGGCTACACCTTC
CDR3: CASSPRGYGYTF

J: TRBJ1-3
V: TRBV7-3
D: NA
size: once
DNA: TGTGCCAGCAGCCCTACTGGGGGGGTTGGAAACACCATATATTTT
CDR3: CASSPTGGVGNTIYF

J: TRBJ2-7
V: TRBV29-1
D: TRBD1
size: NA
DNA: TGCAGCGTTGGCCTCCGGGACAGGGCCTACGAGCAGTACTTC
CDR3: CSVGLRDRAYEQYF

J: TRBJ2-1
V: TRBV28
D: NA
size: NA
DNA: TGTGCCAGCAGTCTCGGGGGGCGGCATGAGCAGTTCTTC
CDR3: CASSLGGRHEQFF

J: TRBJ1-2
V: TRBV10-3
D: TRBD1
size: NA
DNA: TGTGCCATCAGTTCCGACAGGGGAAGCTATGGCTACACCTTC
CDR3: CAISSDRGSYGYTF

J: TRBJ2-7
V: TRBV15
D: NA
size: NA
DNA: TGTGCCACCAGCGTTGGCCGGGACTGGGCGTACGAGCAGTACTTC
CDR3: CATSVGRDWAYEQYF

J: TRBJ1-5
V: TRBV6-6
D: NA
size: once
DNA: TGTGCCAGCAGTTACTCGAGCCAGGCTAGCAATCAGCCCCAGCATTTT
CDR3: CASSYSSQASNQPQHF

J: TRBJ2-5
V: TRBV14
D: TRBD1
size: NA
DNA: TGTGCCAGCAGCCAAAACAGGGGCCAAGAGACCCAGTACTTC
CDR3: CASSQNRGQETQYF

J: TRBJ2-7
V: TRBV5-1
D: NA
size: NA
DNA: TGCGCCAGCAGCTTGGCCGGGCAGGGCCCCTACGAGCAGTACTTC
CDR3: CASSLAGQGPYEQYF

J: TRBJ2-1
V: TRBV4-3
D: TRBD2
size: few
DNA: TGCGCCAGCAGCCACCTACTAGCGGGAGGGCCCGATGAGCAGTTCTTC
CDR3: CASSHLLAGGPDEQFF

J: TRBJ1-2
V: TRBV7-8
D: NA
size: NA
DNA: TGTGCCAGCAGCTTAGCGCGGGGGGCAAGGAACTATGGCTACACCTTC
CDR3: CASSLARGARNYGYTF

J: TRBJ2-1
V: TRBV2
D: NA
size: NA
DNA: TGTGCCAGCAGTCGTACAGCGGGTGGGAATGAGCAGTTCTTC
CDR3: CASSRTAGGNEQFF

J: TRBJ2-2
V: TRBV9
D: TRBD2
size: NA
DNA: TGTGCCAGCAGCCCGCGGACTAGTTCTTACACCGGGGAGCTGTTTTTT
CDR3: CASSPRTSSYTGELFF

J: TRBJ2-3
V: TRBV9
D: TRBD2
size: NA
DNA: TGTGCCAGCAGCGCGGGAGCGGGAGTAATCGGTACGCAGTATTTT
CDR3: CASSAGAGVIGTQYF

J: TRBJ1-1
V: TRBV30
D: NA
size: NA
DNA: TGTGCCTGGAGTCCCCCTGACAGGAGGAACACTGAAGCTTTCTTT
CDR3: CAWSPPDRRNTEAFF

J: TRBJ2-3
V: TRBV30
D: NA
size: NA
DNA: TGTGCCTGGAGTGTAATAGGCGGGACTAGCACAGATACGCAGTATTTT
CDR3: CAWSVIGGTSTDTQYF

J: TRBJ2-5
V: TRBV18
D: NA
size: NA
DNA: TGTGCCAGCTCCCCCGACAGAGAGACCCAGTACTTC
CDR3: CASSPDRETQYF

J: TRBJ1-5
V: TRBV9
D: NA
size: NA
DNA: TGTGCCAGCAGCGTAGAGCTGAATCAGCCCCAGCATTTT
CDR3: CASSVELNQPQHF

J: TRBJ1-2
V: TRBV5-4
D: NA
size: few
DNA: TGTGCCAGCAGCCTAGGGGCCTCAGGAGGCTACACCTTC
CDR3: CASSLGASGGYTF

J: TRBJ2-7
V: TRBV27
D: TRBD2
size: NA
DNA: TGTGCCAGCAGTCGACTAGCGGGGGACGTCTCCTACGAGCAGTACTTC
CDR3: CASSRLAGDVSYEQYF

J: TRBJ2-7
V: TRBV19
D: NA
size: NA
DNA: TGTGCCAGTAAGGTGCAGGGAGGCCCCTACGAGCAGTACTTC
CDR3: CASKVQGGPYEQYF

J: TRBJ1-1
V: TRBV28
D: NA
size: NA
DNA: TGTGCCAGCAGTTTCGGGGTGACTGAAGCTTTCTTT
CDR3: CASSFGVTEAFF

J: TRBJ1-2
V: TRBV7-3
D: NA
size: NA
DNA: TGTGCCAGCAGTCCTGTCACGACAGGCTTAAGGAGTAACTATGGCTACACCTTC
CDR3: CASSPVTTGLRSNYGYTF

J: TRBJ2-3
V: TRBV6-1
D: TRBD2
size: NA
DNA: TGTGCCAGCAGTCGGACTAGCTACACAGATACGCAGTATTTT
CDR3: CASSRTSYTDTQYF

J: TRBJ2-7
V: TRBV6-5
D: TRBD2
size: NA
DNA: TGTGCCAGCAGTTACTCGCCCGGGAGGCGAACCTACGAGCAGTACTTC
CDR3: CASSYSPGRRTYEQYF

J: TRBJ2-7
V: TRBV5-5
D: NA
size: NA
DNA: TGTGCCAGCAGCCTATCGCTCTCCTACGAGCAGTACTTC
CDR3: CASSLSLSYEQYF

J: TRBJ2-5
V: TRBV28
D: NA
size: NA
DNA: TGTGCCAGCAGTTTGCCAGGGGCGGAGACCCAGTACTTC
CDR3: CASSLPGAETQYF

J: TRBJ2-7
V: TRBV5-3
D: NA
size: NA
DNA: TGTGCCAGAAGCCCTAAGAGGGTAGCGCTGAACGAGCAGTACTTC
CDR3: CARSPKRVALNEQYF

J: TRBJ1-2
V: TRBV7-9
D: NA
size: NA
DNA: TGTGCCACCCACCTGTGGGGGGGGGACTATGGCTACACCTTC
CDR3: CATHLWGGDYGYTF

J: TRBJ1-1
V: TRBV5-6
D: NA
size: NA
DNA: TGTGCCAGCAGCTTCACAGGGACCACCAAAGCTTTCTTT
CDR3: CASSFTGTTKAFF

J: TRBJ2-3
V: TRBV25-1
D: NA
size: NA
DNA: TGTGCCAGCAGTGAGTTCCGGGGGGCTACGCAGTATTTT
CDR3: CASSEFRGATQYF

J: TRBJ1-3
V: TRBV6-5
D: NA
size: NA
DNA: TGTGCCAGCAGTTACTCCCCGCCGGGCTCTGGAAACACCATATATTTT
CDR3: CASSYSPPGSGNTIYF

J: TRBJ1-4
V: TRBV4-3
D: NA
size: NA
DNA: TGCGCCAGCAGCCAAGGGTCGGGGTCAACCGAAAAACTGTTTTTT
CDR3: CASSQGSGSTEKLFF

J: TRBJ1-2
V: TRBV30
D: TRBD1
size: NA
DNA: TGTGCCTGGAGTTCCGGGACAGGGAGTCGTACCTACACCTTC
CDR3: CAWSSGTGSRTYTF

J: TRBJ2-7
V: TRBV2
D: TRBD2
size: NA
DNA: TGTGCCAGCGACCTTAAAACCAGCGGGAGATCCGACGAGCAGTACTTC
CDR3: CASDLKTSGRSDEQYF

J: TRBJ1-1
V: TRBV28
D: TRBD1
size: NA
DNA: TGTGCCAGCAGACGGACAGGGAGGACTGAAGCTTTCTTT
CDR3: CASRRTGRTEAFF

J: TRBJ2-5
V: TRBV15
D: TRBD1
size: NA
DNA: TGTGCCACCAGCGGGGGACAGGCCTTAGGGGGGACCCAGTACTTC
CDR3: CATSGGQALGGTQYF

J: TRBJ2-1
V: TRBV30
D: TRBD2
size: medium-sized
DNA: TGTGCCTGGGGGGGACTACTCAATGAGCAGTTCTTC
CDR3: CAWGGLLNEQFF

J: TRBJ1-2
V: TRBV4-1
D: NA
size: NA
DNA: TGCGCCAGCAGCCAAGAGTGGGCGGGGTCCCGAAACAGCTATGGCTACACCTTC
CDR3: CASSQEWAGSRNSYGYTF

J: TRBJ2-7
V: TRBV27
D: NA
size: few
DNA: TGTGCCAGCAGTCCTTTGACAGGTACTCGTCGAGGGGAGCAGTACTTC
CDR3: CASSPLTGTRRGEQYF

J: TRBJ2-7
V: TRBV9
D: NA
size: NA
DNA: TGTGCCAGCAGCGTAGCCGGAGGGGGGGGCGAGCAGTACTTC
CDR3: CASSVAGGGGEQYF

J: TRBJ2-3
V: TRBV28
D: NA
size: NA
DNA: TGTGCCAGCCGCCCCTACGGGAGCACAGATACGCAGTATTTT
CDR3: CASRPYGSTDTQYF